The next 3 T cell receptor beta chains were all read from a single sample in a study of cytotoxic CD8 clonotypes in ibrutinib-treated CLL. The protocol was immunoSEQ multiplex PCR, while the TCRdb copy is restricted to in-frame clones and leaves out a portion. This table has about 69,000 clones, around 80% appearing once. The source material was PBMCs, sampled at disease progression, from a patient treated with ibrutinib. All receptors come from a human donor with chronic lymphocytic leukemia.

This clone counts as medium-sized (0.01 to 0.1%). The chain carries TRBV11-3 and TRBJ1-1; D gene ambiguous. The V and J ends lost 3 bases and 0 bases respectively, with 5 bases between them. The length of the CDR3 is 13 residues. The germline CDR1 and CDR2 sequences are SGHNT and YENEEA. The CDR3 loop reads CASSLRVNTEAFF. As DNA, the CDR3 is TGTGCCAGCAGCTTGAGGGTGAACACTGAAGCTTTCTTT.

The V and J genes are TRBV7-8 and TRBJ2-1; possibly TRBD1 for D (6 bases). The V gene lost 5 bases and the J gene lost 0 bases, with 14 bases spanning the gap. Looked up from germline, CDR1 is SGHVS and CDR2 is FQNEAQ. The CDR3 sequence is 16 residues long. DNA for the CDR3: TGTGCCAGCAGCGCCAGAGGGGGAAACTCCTACAATGAGCAGTTCTTC. It translates to CASSARGGNSYNEQFF.

CDR3 protein: CASSEWGFGETQYF. The CDR3 coding sequence is TGTGCCAGCAGTGAATGGGGGTTTGGCGAGACCCAGTACTTC. The genes are TRBV2 and TRBJ2-5; D is tentatively TRBD1 or TRBD2 (5 bases each). This CDR3 region has 14 residues. The V gene's germline CDR1 is SNHLY and CDR2 FYNNEI. The V end lost 2 bases, the J end lost 5 bases, and 12 bases lay between the germline ends.